One and the same sample provided the 30 T cell receptor beta chains below, sequenced in a study of blood T cell repertoires in COVID-19. Method: immunoSEQ multiplex PCR; TCRdb's copy keeps in-frame clones and lacks some. The table has 200,000 to 300,000 clones, roughly four fifths seen once. Sequencing was performed on peripheral blood. The receptors come from a man aged 50-59 years with acute or convalescent COVID-19.

J is TRBJ2-3 and V is TRBV15, with 13 bases aligning to TRBD2. Germline V gene data show CDR1 as LNHNV and CDR2 as YYDKDF (reference sequence). This CDR3 comprises 16 residues. Germline trimming cut 5 bases from V and 2 bases from J; bases unmatched to any gene: 4. CDR3 DNA: TGTGCCACCAGCCGACTAGCGGGGGGCAACACAGATACGCAGTATTTT. Its translation: CATSRLAGGNTDTQYF.

The genes are TRBV4-1 and TRBJ1-1; 7 positions agree with TRBD1. The ends lost 1 base at V and 6 bases at J; junction bases unmatched: 8. The CDR3 length is 15 residues. Germline lookup yields CDR1 MGHRA and CDR2 YSYEKL. Written as DNA, the CDR3 is TGCGCCAGCAGCCAAGGGGCAGGGGGGAGCCCTGAAGCTTTCTTT. Translating gives CASSQGAGGSPEAFF.

The chain employs TRBV5-6 and TRBJ2-4; the D is unclear. V gave up 4 bases and J gave up 0 bases, with 5 bases separating them. Germline values: CDR1 SGHDT, CDR2 YYEEEE. The CDR3 runs to 13 residues. The DNA of the CDR3 is TGTGCCAGCAGCGCACTAGCCAAAAACATTCAGTACTTC. It codes for CASSALAKNIQYF.

V and J are TRBV5-6 and TRBJ1-2; no firm D call. The CDR3 spans 12 residues. Per the germline V gene, CDR1 is SGHDT and CDR2 is YYEEEE. V gave up 1 base and J gave up 4 bases, with 5 bases separating them. This chain's CDR3 is CASSLSLYGYTF. CDR3 nucleotides: TGTGCCAGCAGCTTGTCTCTCTATGGCTACACCTTC.

This clone was seen just once. This chain uses TRBV18 with TRBJ1-5, with D perhaps TRBD1 (5 bases). This CDR3 has 16 residues. V lost 2 bases and J lost 2, with 13 bases in between. Germline CDR1 is KGHSH and CDR2 is LQKENI. The CDR3 here is CASSPSSGQGNQPQHF. The CDR3 bases are TGTGCCAGCTCACCATCCTCAGGGCAGGGCAATCAGCCCCAGCATTTT.

This rearrangement joins TRBV5-6 to TRBJ2-7, with a weak D call TRBD2 (7 bases). The CDR3 is made up of 14 amino acids. Trimming stripped 1 base from V and 2 bases from J, with 10 bases between. Germline V gene lookup returns CDR1 SGHDT and CDR2 YYEEEE. The CDR3 here is CASSLFGGPYEQYF. The CDR3 DNA reads TGTGCCAGCAGCTTGTTCGGGGGGCCCTACGAGCAGTACTTC.

The rearrangement links TRBV7-7 to TRBJ2-3; a weak D match, TRBD2 (8 bases). CDR3 length: 13 residues. The germline CDR1 and CDR2 sequences are SSHAT and FNYEAQ (reference sequence). The CDR3 region is CASGAGGTDTQYF. CDR3 in DNA: TGTGCTAGCGGGGCAGGGGGAACAGATACGCAGTATTTT. The variable domain in full, completed from reference TRBV7-7 and TRBJ2-3, reads GAGVSQSPRYKVTKRGQDVTLRCDPISSHATLYWYQQALGQGPEFLTYFNYEAQPDKSGLPSDRFSAERPEGSISTLTIQRTEQRDSAMYRCASGAGGTDTQYFGPGTRLTVL.

V usage is TRBV18 and J usage is TRBJ2-7; 9 bases align to TRBD1. J was trimmed by 5 bases and V by 3 bases; bases with no gene match: 8. The CDR3 covers 15 residues. The germline gives CDR1 KGHSH, CDR2 LQKENI. The CDR3 here is CASSPGSRTGDEQYF. The CDR3 coding sequence is TGTGCCAGCTCACCTGGGAGCAGGACAGGGGACGAGCAGTACTTC.

This clone was seen only once. V usage is TRBV6-5 and J usage is TRBJ2-1; 8 bases are a match to TRBD1. The germline CDR1 and CDR2 sequences are MNHEY and SVGAGI. V gave up 2 bases and J gave up 9 bases; unmatched junction bases: 9. This CDR3 is 15 amino acids long. CDR3 protein: CASSYVRGTGGEQFF. CDR3 nucleotides: TGTGCCAGCAGTTACGTCAGGGGGACAGGCGGTGAGCAGTTCTTC.

This chain uses TRBV6-5 with TRBJ1-1; D ambiguous. Looked up from germline, CDR1 is MNHEY and CDR2 is SVGAGI. The CDR3 length is 12 residues. Trimming took off 6 bases at V and 11 bases at J, with 16 bases between the two ends. CDR3 DNA: TGTGCCAGCAGCCCCCCCGGCGGGCGGGCTTTCTTT. Residues: CASSPPGGRAFF.

This clone showed up just a few times. The J gene is TRBJ1-1, the V gene TRBV30, with unresolved D. This CDR3 comprises 13 residues. Trimming pared 2 bases from V and 2 bases from J, leaving 9 bases between. Germline values: CDR1 GTSNPN, CDR2 SVGIG (reference sequence). Here the CDR3 DNA reads TGTGCCTGGAGTTTCCGGAGAAACACTGAAGCTTTCTTT. It specifies CAWSFRRNTEAFF.

This chain joins TRBV7-2 and TRBJ1-1; D remains unclear. CDR3 length: 15 residues. The germline V gene encodes CDR1 SGHTA and CDR2 FQGNSA. V was trimmed by 5 bases and J by 3 bases, leaving 16 bases between them. The CDR3 DNA is TGTGCCAGCAGCACCCGCGCGGGTTTTGACACTGAAGCTTTCTTT. It codes for CASSTRAGFDTEAFF.

The J gene is TRBJ2-7, the V gene TRBV5-1; TRBD1 agrees at 9 bases. V dropped 1 base and J dropped 6; count of bases not matched to a gene: 8. Germline loops: CDR1 SGHRS, CDR2 YFSETQ. CDR3 length equals 15 residues. The CDR3 here is CASSLKGQGLLEQYF. CDR3 bases: TGCGCCAGCAGCTTGAAGGGACAGGGACTCCTCGAGCAGTACTTC. The variable domain in full, completed from reference TRBV5-1 and TRBJ2-7, reads KAGVTQTPRYLIKTRGQQVTLSCSPISGHRSVSWYQQTPGQGLQFLFEYFSETQRNKGNFPGRFSGRQFSNSRSEMNVSTLELGDSALYLCASSLKGQGLLEQYFGPGTRLTVT.

The chain recombines TRBV5-4 with TRBJ1-3; no firm D call. There are 15 residues in the CDR3. Trimming took 4 bases from V and 4 from J, leaving 15 bases between them. Looked up from germline, CDR1 is SGHNT and CDR2 is YYREEE (reference sequence). CDR3 region: CASSLTGADGNTIYF. The CDR3 nucleotides read TGTGCCAGCAGCCTAACTGGAGCAGACGGAAACACCATATATTTT.

CDR3 coding DNA: TGTGCCAGCAGCTTAGGGGGCCGACACGAGGAGAGGAACACTGAAGCTTTCTTT. This gives the protein CASSLGGRHEERNTEAFF. V gene TRBV7-9 combines with J gene TRBJ1-1; weak D call: TRBD1 (5 bases). Germline V gene sequence: CDR1 SEHNR, CDR2 FQNEAQ (reference sequence). The CDR3 is 18 amino acids. The V gene lost 1 base and the J gene lost 1 base, with 19 bases spanning the gap.

V gene TRBV27 combines with J gene TRBJ2-7; 7 bases are shared with TRBD1. V lost 6 bases and J lost 3; bases outside the gene matches: 11. Germline V gene data show CDR1 as MNHEY and CDR2 as SMNVEV (reference sequence). CDR3 length equals 15 residues. CDR3 nucleotides: TGTGCCAGCAGCCTTCGCCGGGACAGCTTCTACGAGCAGTACTTC. Protein: CASSLRRDSFYEQYF.

The chain uses TRBV7-9 and TRBJ1-4; perhaps TRBD1 as D (6 bases). The V and J ends lost 2 bases and 5 bases respectively, with 12 bases between them. Germline assignment: CDR1 SEHNR and CDR2 FQNEAQ (reference sequence). The CDR3 contains 15 residues. CDR3 residues: CASSLRMTGNEKLFF. In DNA form, the CDR3 reads TGTGCCAGCAGCTTACGGATGACAGGAAATGAAAAACTGTTTTTT.

This chain joins TRBV28 and TRBJ2-5; 8 bases match TRBD1. CDR1 is MDHEN, CDR2 SYDVKM, per germline. The length of the CDR3 is 16 residues. With 8 bases clipped from V and 5 bases from J, the junction kept 16 bases outside the gene matches. The DNA for the CDR3 is TGTGCCAGCGTGGGGCTACCGGACAGGGAAGAGGAGACCCAGTACTTC. It is translated as CASVGLPDREEETQYF.

The rearrangement uses TRBV19 and TRBJ1-2; D is uncertain. CDR3 length: 11 amino acids. V was cut by 5 bases and J by 5 bases, with 6 bases left in between. Germline lookup yields CDR1 LNHDA and CDR2 SQIVND (reference sequence). Here the CDR3 reads CASSVRYGYTF. The CDR3 DNA sequence: TGTGCCAGTAGTGTCCGTTATGGCTACACCTTC.

This clone was seen a few times. The V call is TRBV5-1, the J call TRBJ1-5, with 7 nucleotides matching TRBD1. Germline V lookup: CDR1 SGHRS, CDR2 YFSETQ. The CDR3 spans 15 residues. V shed 5 bases, J shed 2 bases, and the junction held 7 bases outside the gene matches. CDR3: CASRQGPGGNQPQHF. CDR3 sequence (DNA): TGCGCCAGCAGACAGGGGCCCGGAGGCAATCAGCCCCAGCATTTT.

The V gene is TRBV11-1, the J gene TRBJ2-7, with 8 positions matching TRBD2. J lost 3 bases, V lost 6 bases, and 10 bases had no gene match. Germline V gene data show CDR1 as SGHAT and CDR2 as FQDESV (reference sequence). The CDR3 has 15 residues. This chain's CDR3 is CASSPRVAGYYEQYF. CDR3 bases: TGTGCCAGCAGTCCCCGGGTAGCGGGATACTACGAGCAGTACTTC.

In this sample, this clone turned up once. This rearrangement joins TRBV12-3 or TRBV12-4 to TRBJ1-3; no clear D gene. The V and J ends lost 8 bases and 5 bases respectively, with 10 bases between them. The CDR3 consists of 12 residues. The CDR3 DNA reads as TGTGCCAGCTACTTGCTCAGAAACACCATATATTTT. Residues: CASYLLRNTIYF.

This clone was seen only once. The gene calls are TRBV2 and TRBJ2-1; 9 bases line up with TRBD1. The CDR3 is 14 amino acids. Germline assignment: CDR1 SNHLY and CDR2 FYNNEI. The V segment lost 8 bases and the J segment 6 bases; nucleotides outside the gene matches: 8. The CDR3 sequence is CASGVDRGVNEQFF. CDR3 DNA sequence: TGTGCCAGCGGCGTAGACAGGGGGGTCAATGAGCAGTTCTTC.

This sequence joins TRBV7-2 and TRBJ2-5, with 7 bases fitting TRBD1. The junction had 9 bases not matched to a gene; V was cut back by 3 bases and J by 2 bases. CDR3 length: 16 residues. The germline V gene has CDR1 SGHTA and CDR2 FQGNSA. In nucleotides, the CDR3 is TGTGCCAGCAGCTTTAACAGGGGTTCTTCTCAAGAGACCCAGTACTTC. The encoded protein is CASSFNRGSSQETQYF.

The V call is TRBV6-5, the J call TRBJ2-4; 9 bases are shared with TRBD1. The CDR3 covers 16 residues. The trim removed 2 bases at V and 3 bases at J, leaving 5 bases unmatched. The germline CDR1 and CDR2 sequences are MNHEY and SVGAGI. CDR3 nucleotide sequence: TGTGCCAGCAGTTACCCGGGACAGGGCGGCAAAAACATTCAGTACTTC. Its translation is CASSYPGQGGKNIQYF.

This sequence joins TRBV19 and TRBJ1-5, with a tentative D call TRBD1 (6 bases). The CDR3 is 16 residues long. The germline gives CDR1 LNHDA, CDR2 SQIVND (reference sequence). V lost 2 bases, J lost 0 bases, and 11 bases lay in between. The CDR3 region is CASSIRRGGSNQPQHF. CDR3 DNA: TGTGCCAGTAGTATAAGAAGAGGGGGTAGCAATCAGCCCCAGCATTTT.

The gene calls are TRBV3-1 (or the pseudogene TRBV3-2) and TRBJ1-1, with 8 bases lining up with TRBD1. Germline V gene sequence: CDR1 LGHDT, CDR2 YNNKEL (reference sequence). Trimming removed 5 bases from V and 5 bases from J; junction bases left unmatched: 7. The CDR3 has 14 residues. The DNA for the CDR3 is TGTGCCAGCAGCTTCCGGACAGGGAGTACTGAAGCTTTCTTT. Protein product: CASSFRTGSTEAFF.

The V and J genes are TRBV28 and TRBJ1-3; TRBD1 agrees at 9 bases. This CDR3 is 15 amino acids long. J was trimmed by 3 bases and V by 10 bases; bases with no gene match: 10. Germline lookup yields CDR1 MDHEN and CDR2 SYDVKM. The CDR3 coding sequence is TGTGCCATATCACCGGGACAGGGTTATGGAAACACCATATATTTT. Its protein is CAISPGQGYGNTIYF.

The V call is TRBV30, the J call TRBJ2-7, with D tentatively TRBD2 (5 bases). The CDR3 runs 14 residues. CDR1 and CDR2 (germline): GTSNPN, SVGIG (reference sequence). V was cut by 3 bases and J by 0 bases, with 12 bases left in between. The CDR3 reads CAWRITGSSYEQYF. In nucleotides, the CDR3 is TGTGCCTGGAGAATCACGGGGTCCTCCTACGAGCAGTACTTC.

The CDR3 reads CASTLQQPTHNSPLHF. The CDR3 DNA is TGTGCCAGCACCCTACAGCAACCTACTCATAATTCACCCCTCCACTTT. J is TRBJ1-6 and V is TRBV5-4; no reliable D call. Germline assignment: CDR1 SGHNT and CDR2 YYREEE (reference sequence). V was trimmed by 6 bases and J by 5 bases, leaving 18 bases between them. This CDR3 has 16 residues.